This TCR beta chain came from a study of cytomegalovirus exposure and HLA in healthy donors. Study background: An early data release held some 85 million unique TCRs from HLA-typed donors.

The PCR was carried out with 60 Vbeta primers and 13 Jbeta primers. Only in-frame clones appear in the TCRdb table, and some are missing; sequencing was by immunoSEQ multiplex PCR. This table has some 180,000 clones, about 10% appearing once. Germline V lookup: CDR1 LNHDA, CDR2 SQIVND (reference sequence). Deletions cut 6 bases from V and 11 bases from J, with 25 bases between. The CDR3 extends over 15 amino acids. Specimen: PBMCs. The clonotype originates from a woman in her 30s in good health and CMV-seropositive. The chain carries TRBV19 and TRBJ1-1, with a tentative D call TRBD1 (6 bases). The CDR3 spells CASSQYNWGGTPAFF. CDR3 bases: TGTGCCAGTAGCCAATATAATTGGGGGGGGACACCGGCTTTCTTT.